This TCR beta chain originates from a study of cytomegalovirus exposure and HLA in healthy donors. This clone was counted between two and nine times. 60 Vbeta and 13 Jbeta primers were used in PCR. The data were produced by immunoSEQ multiplex PCR, yet TCRdb's version contains in-frame clones alone and is incomplete. The data hold 170,000 or so clones, with around 77% observed a single time. Donors were ostensibly healthy at sampling, although undocumented immune exposures were probable. Sample: PBMCs. This TCR was recovered from a woman aged 45-65 years in good health and CMV-seropositive.

CDR3 protein: CASSSQQAEAFF. The CDR3 DNA reads TGTGCCAGCTCATCCCAGCAGGCAGAAGCTTTCTTT. This sequence joins TRBV18 and TRBJ1-1; D call uncertain. The ends were cut back, 5 bases at V and 8 bases at J, with 12 bases in the middle. Germline loops: CDR1 KGHSH, CDR2 LQKENI. The CDR3 contains 12 residues.